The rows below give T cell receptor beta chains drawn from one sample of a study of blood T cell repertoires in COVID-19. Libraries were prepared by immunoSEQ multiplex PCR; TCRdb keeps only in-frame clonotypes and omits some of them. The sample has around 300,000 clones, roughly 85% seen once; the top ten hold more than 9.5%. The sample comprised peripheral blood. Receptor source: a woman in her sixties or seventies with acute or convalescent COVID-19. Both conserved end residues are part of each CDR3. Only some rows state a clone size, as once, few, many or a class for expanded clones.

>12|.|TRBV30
CAWQGFTDTQYF
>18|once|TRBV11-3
CASSSGVGLAGTYNEQFF
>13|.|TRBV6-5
CASSYDRNYGYTF
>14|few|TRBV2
CASSERQGGGGYTF
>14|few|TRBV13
CASSEGAWRNTIYF
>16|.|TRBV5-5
CASSLGHRDRGPEQYF
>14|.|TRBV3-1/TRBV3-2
CASSPRGETYEQYF
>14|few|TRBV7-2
CASSLVIPEEEQYF
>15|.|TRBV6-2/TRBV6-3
CASSSLGLSNQPQHF
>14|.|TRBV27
CASSPRTLHQPQHF
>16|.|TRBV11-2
CASSLMRGGGINEQFF
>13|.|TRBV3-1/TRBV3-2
CASSLWTGTEAFF
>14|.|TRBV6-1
CASSDQGGADTQYF
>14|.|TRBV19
CASSLTSGQETQYF
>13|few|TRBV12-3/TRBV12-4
CASSAGAIYGYTF
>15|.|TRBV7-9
CASSQGQGLQETQYF
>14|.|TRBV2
CASRVGLVFNEQFF
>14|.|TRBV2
CASSVVIVGGEQFF
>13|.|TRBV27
CASSFWQGHGYTF
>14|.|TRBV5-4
CASAEPPPRGGYTF
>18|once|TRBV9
CASSFHPGTWGMNTEAFF
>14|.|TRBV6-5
CAGSAAGWNNEQFF
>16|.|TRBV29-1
CSSSPPTGQGDSGYTF
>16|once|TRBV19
CASSPLGGEDYNEQFF
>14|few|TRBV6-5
CASMSGQALEKLFF
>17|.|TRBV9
CASSAPPIRGTAVEAFF
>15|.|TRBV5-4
CASSRRLASQETQYF
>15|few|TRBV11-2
CASSPGGDSADTQYF